The 4 T cell receptor beta chains below all came from one sample that was sequenced in a study of response to subunit inactivated influenza vaccine. TCRdb used MiXCR to reprocess the RT-PCR reads, holding one entry per CDR3 protein. This table has about 800,000 distinct CDR3 sequences, 20% to 25% appearing once. The sequenced sample was PBMCs from blood, obtained around 5 days after vaccination. All receptors come from a man over 45 who received an inactivated influenza vaccine.

This chain links TRBV10-3 with TRBJ2-7; 13 positions agree with TRBD2. Germline trimming cut 10 bases from V and 5 bases from J; bases unmatched to any gene: 5. Germline lookup yields CDR1 ENHRY and CDR2 SYGVKD. The CDR3 is made up of 13 amino acids. As DNA, the CDR3 is TGTGCCACCGGGGGACTAGCGGGAAACGAGCAGTACTTC. This sequence encodes CATGGLAGNEQYF.

In its sample, this clonotype was seen a few times. The chain links TRBV4-1 to TRBJ1-2, with D perhaps matching TRBD1 (5 bases). Trimming removed 4 bases at V and 4 bases at J, with 31 bases between. Germline V CDR1 and CDR2: MGHRA, YSYEKL. This CDR3 has 20 amino acids. In nucleotides, the CDR3 is TGCGCCAGCAGCCTCCCACAGCCGGGACCGAGGCTCAGAGTCCCCTATGGCTACACCTTC. Translation: CASSLPQPGPRLRVPYGYTF.

The table lists this clonotype with a few counts. This chain links TRBV6-2 or TRBV6-3 with TRBJ2-2; D call uncertain. This CDR3 is 14 amino acids long. V lost 4 bases and J lost 6, with 12 bases in between. Germline V gives CDR1 MNHEY, CDR2 SVGEGT. CDR3 protein: CASSWSRWSGELFF. The CDR3 DNA reads TGTGCCAGCAGTTGGAGCAGGTGGTCCGGGGAGCTGTTTTTT.

This clonotype was detected a few times. The J gene is TRBJ2-3, the V gene TRBV20-1, with a tentative D call TRBD1 (6 bases). V lost 4 bases and J 2 bases, leaving 13 bases between the germline ends. The germline CDR1 and CDR2 sequences are DFQATT and SNEGSKA (reference sequence). The CDR3 is made up of 14 amino acids. In nucleotides, the CDR3 is TGCAGTGCTACCGGGACACAAAACACAGATACGCAGTATTTT. Translating gives CSATGTQNTDTQYF.